The rows below give T cell receptor beta chains drawn from one sample of a study of CD8 T cells in ankylosing spondylitis. TCRdb redid the calling of the 5' RACE reads with MiXCR, one entry per CDR3 protein. This sample has 350,000 or so distinct CDR3 sequences, with 11% found just once. Sequencing was carried out using blood, either unsorted or a sorted T cell fraction (not recorded which). All receptors come from a female donor with ankylosing spondylitis or in good health (not recorded which). CDR3s include the opening cysteine and the closing phenylalanine or tryptophan. Fields, in order: V gene, CDR3 length, J gene, CDR3 protein.

TRBV5-1	14	TRBJ2-1	CASMRVGSYNEQFF
TRBV13	14	TRBJ2-3	CASSRGTPVDTQYF
TRBV10-3	18	TRBJ2-4	CAISESGGDTSAKNIQYF
TRBV20-1	16	TRBJ2-1	CSAIPTGLRPRNEQFF
TRBV7-2	15	TRBJ1-2	CASSLGPGQGVNYTF
TRBV5-1	17	TRBJ2-3	CASSLAASGGTEDTQYF
TRBV6-2/TRBV6-3	11	TRBJ2-5	CASSYDETQYF
TRBV7-2	15	TRBJ2-7	CASSLRAGGGSEQYF
TRBV19	13	TRBJ2-1	CASSTLTGGVSWF
TRBV20-1	14	TRBJ2-1	CSASELADYNEQFF
TRBV3-1	13	TRBJ1-5	CASSQARTQPQHF
TRBV5-1	14	TRBJ2-1	CASRSRREDNEQFF
TRBV6-5	22	TRBJ2-1	CASSPLLWGGTSGRTAYNEQFF
TRBV5-1	17	TRBJ2-1	CASSLSWRDRGPNEQFF